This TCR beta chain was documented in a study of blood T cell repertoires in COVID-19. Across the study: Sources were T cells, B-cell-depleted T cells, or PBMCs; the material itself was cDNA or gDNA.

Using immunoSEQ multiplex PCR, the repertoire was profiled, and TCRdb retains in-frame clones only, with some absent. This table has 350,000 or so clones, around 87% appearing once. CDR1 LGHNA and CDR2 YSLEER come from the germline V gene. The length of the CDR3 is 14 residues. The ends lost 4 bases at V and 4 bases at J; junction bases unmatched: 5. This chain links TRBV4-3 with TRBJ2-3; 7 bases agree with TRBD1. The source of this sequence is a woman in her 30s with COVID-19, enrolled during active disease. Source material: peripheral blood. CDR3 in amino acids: CASSPRQGPDTQYF. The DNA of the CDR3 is TGCGCCAGCAGCCCCCGACAGGGCCCAGATACGCAGTATTTT.